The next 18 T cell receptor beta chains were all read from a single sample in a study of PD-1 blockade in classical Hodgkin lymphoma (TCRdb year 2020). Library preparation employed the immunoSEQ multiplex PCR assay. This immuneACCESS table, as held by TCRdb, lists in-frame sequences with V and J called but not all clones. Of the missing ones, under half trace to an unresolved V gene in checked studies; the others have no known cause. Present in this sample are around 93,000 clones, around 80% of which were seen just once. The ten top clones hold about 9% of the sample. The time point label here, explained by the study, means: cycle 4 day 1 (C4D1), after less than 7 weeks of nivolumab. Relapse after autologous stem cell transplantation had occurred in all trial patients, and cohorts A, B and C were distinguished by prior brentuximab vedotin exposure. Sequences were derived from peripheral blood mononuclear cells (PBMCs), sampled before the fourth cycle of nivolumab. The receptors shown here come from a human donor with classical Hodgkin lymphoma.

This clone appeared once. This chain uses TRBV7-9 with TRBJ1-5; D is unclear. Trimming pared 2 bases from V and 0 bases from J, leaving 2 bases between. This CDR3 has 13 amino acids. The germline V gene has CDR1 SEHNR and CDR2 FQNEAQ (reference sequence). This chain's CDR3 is CASSLISNQPQHF. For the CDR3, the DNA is TGTGCCAGCAGCTTAATTAGCAATCAGCCCCAGCATTTT.

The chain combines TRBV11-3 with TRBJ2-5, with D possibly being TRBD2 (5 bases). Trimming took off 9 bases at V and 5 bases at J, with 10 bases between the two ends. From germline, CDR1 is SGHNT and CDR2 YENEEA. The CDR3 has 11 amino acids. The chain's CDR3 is CARSGGETQYF. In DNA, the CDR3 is TGTGCCAGGTCTGGCGGGGAGACCCAGTACTTC.

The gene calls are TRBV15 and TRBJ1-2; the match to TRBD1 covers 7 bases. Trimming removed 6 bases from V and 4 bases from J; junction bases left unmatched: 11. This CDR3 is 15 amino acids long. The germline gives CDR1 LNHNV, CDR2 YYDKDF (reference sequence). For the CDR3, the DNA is TGTGCCACCAGTTTAGGACAGGTCCTTTTCTATGGCTACACCTTC. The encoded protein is CATSLGQVLFYGYTF.

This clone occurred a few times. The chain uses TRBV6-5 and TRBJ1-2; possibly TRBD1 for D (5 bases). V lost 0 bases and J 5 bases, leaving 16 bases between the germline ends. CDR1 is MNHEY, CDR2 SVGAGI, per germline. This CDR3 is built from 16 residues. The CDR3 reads CASSYSGRTGGYGYTF. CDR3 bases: TGTGCCAGCAGTTACTCTGGGAGAACGGGGGGTTATGGCTACACCTTC.

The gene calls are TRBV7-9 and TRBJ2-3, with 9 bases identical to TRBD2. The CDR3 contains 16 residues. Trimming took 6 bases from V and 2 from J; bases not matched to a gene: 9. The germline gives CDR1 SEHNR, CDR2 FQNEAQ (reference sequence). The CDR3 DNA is TGTGCCAGCAGTTCGATAGCGGGGGAGCTCACAGATACGCAGTATTTT. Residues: CASSSIAGELTDTQYF.

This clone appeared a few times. CDR3 amino acids: CASSSRTGEDTEAFF. In DNA form, the CDR3 reads TGTGCCAGCAGCAGCCGGACAGGTGAGGACACTGAAGCTTTCTTT. This chain connects TRBV5-6 to TRBJ1-1; 7 bases align to TRBD1. V shed 4 bases and J 3 bases; nucleotides not matched to a gene: 9. CDR3 size: 15 residues. Germline CDR1 reads SGHDT; CDR2 reads YYEEEE.

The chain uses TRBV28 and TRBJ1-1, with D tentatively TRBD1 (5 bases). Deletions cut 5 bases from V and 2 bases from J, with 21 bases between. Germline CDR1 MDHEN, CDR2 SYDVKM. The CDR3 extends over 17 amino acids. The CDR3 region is CASSDRRGPTRNTEAFF. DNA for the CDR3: TGTGCCAGCAGTGACCGGCGGGGCCCGACAAGAAACACTGAAGCTTTCTTT.

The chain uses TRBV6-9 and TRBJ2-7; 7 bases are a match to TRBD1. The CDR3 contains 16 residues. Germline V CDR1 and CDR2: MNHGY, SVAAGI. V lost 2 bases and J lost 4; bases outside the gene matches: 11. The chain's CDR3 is CASSYQRQGSPYEQYF. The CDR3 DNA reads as TGTGCCAGCAGTTATCAAAGACAGGGATCTCCATACGAGCAGTACTTC.

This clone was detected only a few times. In DNA, the CDR3 is TGTGCCAGCAGTGTACAGGGTCATCGAGGCTACACCTTC. Encoded protein: CASSVQGHRGYTF. The chain uses TRBV6-6 and TRBJ1-2; D perhaps matches TRBD1 (6 bases). Trimming removed 5 bases at V and 8 bases at J, with 15 bases between. The CDR3 length is 13 residues. The germline V gene encodes CDR1 MNHNY and CDR2 SVGAGI (reference sequence).

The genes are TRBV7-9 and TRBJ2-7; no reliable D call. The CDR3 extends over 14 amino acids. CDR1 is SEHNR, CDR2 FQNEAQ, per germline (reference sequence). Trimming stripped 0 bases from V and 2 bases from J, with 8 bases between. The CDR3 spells CASSLASPPYEQYF. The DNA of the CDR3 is TGTGCCAGCAGCTTAGCCAGCCCTCCCTACGAGCAGTACTTC.

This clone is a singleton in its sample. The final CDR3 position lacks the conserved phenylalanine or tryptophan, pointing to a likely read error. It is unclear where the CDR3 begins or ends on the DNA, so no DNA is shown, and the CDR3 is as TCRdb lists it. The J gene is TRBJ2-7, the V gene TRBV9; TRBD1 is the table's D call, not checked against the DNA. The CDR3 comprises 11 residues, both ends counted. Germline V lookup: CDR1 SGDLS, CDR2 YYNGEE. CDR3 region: CASSAKGQGVI.

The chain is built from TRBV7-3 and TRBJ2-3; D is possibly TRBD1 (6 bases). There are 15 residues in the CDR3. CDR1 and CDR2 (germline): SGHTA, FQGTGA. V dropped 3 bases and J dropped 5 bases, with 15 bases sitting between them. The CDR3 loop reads CASSFAGEPVDTQYF. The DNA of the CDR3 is TGTGCCAGCAGCTTTGCAGGGGAACCCGTAGATACGCAGTATTTT.

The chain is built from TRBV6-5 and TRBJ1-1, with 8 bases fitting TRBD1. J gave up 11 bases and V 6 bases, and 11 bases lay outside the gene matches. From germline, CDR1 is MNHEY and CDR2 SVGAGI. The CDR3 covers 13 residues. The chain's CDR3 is CASSQTGGLGAFF. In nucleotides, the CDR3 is TGTGCCAGCAGCCAAACAGGGGGTTTAGGGGCTTTCTTT.

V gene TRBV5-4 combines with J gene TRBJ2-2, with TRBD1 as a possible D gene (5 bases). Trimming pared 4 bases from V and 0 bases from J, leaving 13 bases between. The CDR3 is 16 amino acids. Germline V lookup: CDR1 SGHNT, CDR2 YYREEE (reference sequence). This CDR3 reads CASSGIQGANTGELFF. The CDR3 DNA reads TGTGCCAGCAGCGGGATCCAGGGTGCGAACACCGGGGAGCTGTTTTTT.

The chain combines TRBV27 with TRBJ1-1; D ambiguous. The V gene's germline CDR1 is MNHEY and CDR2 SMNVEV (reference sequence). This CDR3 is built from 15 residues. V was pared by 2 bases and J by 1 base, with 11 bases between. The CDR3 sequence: CASSLRPESNTEAFF. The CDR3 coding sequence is TGTGCCAGCAGTTTACGACCCGAATCGAACACTGAAGCTTTCTTT.

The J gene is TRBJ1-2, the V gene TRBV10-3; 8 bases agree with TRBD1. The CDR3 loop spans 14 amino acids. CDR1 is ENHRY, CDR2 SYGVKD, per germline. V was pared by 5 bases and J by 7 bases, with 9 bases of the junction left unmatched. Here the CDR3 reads CAISSYGQGPGYTF. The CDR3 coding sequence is TGTGCCATCAGTTCCTATGGACAGGGACCTGGCTACACCTTC.

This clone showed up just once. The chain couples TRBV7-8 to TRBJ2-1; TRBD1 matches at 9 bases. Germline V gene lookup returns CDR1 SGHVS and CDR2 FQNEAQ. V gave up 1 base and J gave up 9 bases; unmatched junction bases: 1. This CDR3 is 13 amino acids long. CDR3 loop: CASSLDRGLEQFF. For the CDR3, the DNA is TGTGCCAGCAGCTTAGACAGGGGGCTTGAGCAGTTCTTC.

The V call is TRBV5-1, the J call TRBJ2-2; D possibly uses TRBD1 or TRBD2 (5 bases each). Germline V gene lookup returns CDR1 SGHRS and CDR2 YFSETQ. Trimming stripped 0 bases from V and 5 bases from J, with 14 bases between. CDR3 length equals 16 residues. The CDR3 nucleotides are TGCGCCAGCAGCTTGGAAGGACTTGCAGGGACCGGGGAGCTGTTTTTT. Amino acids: CASSLEGLAGTGELFF.